This TCR beta chain was sequenced for a study of blood T cell repertoires in COVID-19. About the research overall: Acute and convalescent COVID-19 specimens originated in the United States, Italy and Spain.

The V gene end was trimmed by 0 bases and the J gene end by 4 bases; junction bases not matched to a gene: 2. This CDR3 contains 14 residues. Germline lookup yields CDR1 GTSNPN and CDR2 SVGIG (reference sequence). In the authors' workflow: Using reference gene primer amplification, nucleated cell counts were estimated. The protocol was immunoSEQ multiplex PCR, while the TCRdb copy is restricted to in-frame clones and leaves out a portion. Clone size and V and J calls were adopted from that table, with D and trimming inferred from the DNA. Of roughly 200,000 clones in the sample, over 65% are singletons; the top ten hold about 18%.

The sequence derives from a person aged 70 to 79 with COVID-19, enrolled during active disease. The sequenced sample consisted of peripheral blood. The chain carries TRBV30 and TRBJ1-4; 7 bases agree with TRBD1. The CDR3 coding sequence is TGTGCCTGGAGTGTTGCAGGGGGTAATGAAAAACTGTTTTTT. It yields the protein CAWSVAGGNEKLFF.